This TCR beta chain appears in the sequencing data of a study of blood T cell repertoires in COVID-19. Across the whole study: Sample material is recorded as cDNA or gDNA derived from T cells, B-cell-depleted T cells, or PBMCs.

Repertoires were generated with immunoSEQ multiplex PCR, while TCRdb's copy carries only in-frame clones and drops some. The profile covers more than 70,000 clones, with more than 75% appearing a single time and 4.9% taken by the ten largest. The germline gives CDR1 MGHRA, CDR2 YSYEKL. Trimming left V 0 bases short and J 5 bases short, with 20 bases between. The CDR3 runs 17 residues. This receptor was identified in a man aged 45-65 years with active or convalescent COVID-19. Sequencing used peripheral blood. The chain couples TRBV4-1 to TRBJ2-7, with a weak D call TRBD2 (7 bases). As DNA, the CDR3 is TGCGCCAGCAGCCAAGAGTTCCGGGGGGCGGAGTCGGACGAGCAGTACTTC. This encodes CASSQEFRGAESDEQYF.